This T cell receptor beta chain was sequenced in a study of CD8 T cells in Susac syndrome. Turning to the study itself: Blood was drawn from Susac syndrome patients while they were therapy-naive, on corticosteroids, or on intravenous immunoglobulin alone.

RNA was extracted with the RNeasy kit, and a quantity of roughly 0.5 to 1 ug was reverse transcribed using random hexamers. The method of amplification for TCR beta CDR3 was immunoSEQ multiplex PCR, covering 54 Vbeta and 13 Jbeta. TCRdb re-called the immunoSEQ multiplex PCR reads through MiXCR, storing one row per CDR3 protein. Altogether 110,000 to 150,000 distinct CDR3 sequences are present, 90% to 97% being singletons, with the ten largest covering 0.065% to 0.095%. In blood CD8+ and CD4+ T cells, TCR beta underwent sequencing. The CDR3 contains 11 residues. Germline CDR1 reads SQVTM; CDR2 reads ANQGSEA. V lost 6 bases and J 7 bases, leaving 10 bases between the germline ends.

What was sequenced was CD4+ T cells from PBMCs. This TCR was recovered from a human donor with Susac syndrome. The genes are TRBV29-1 and TRBJ2-1; unclear D gene. The CDR3: CSVVQWNEQFF. The CDR3 nucleotides are TGCAGCGTCGTCCAATGGAATGAGCAGTTCTTC.